The rows below give T cell receptor beta chains drawn from one sample of a study of CD8+ T cells in alopecia areata. The table came from immunoSEQ multiplex PCR; TCRdb's copy has only in-frame clones and leaves some out. The table records around 86,000 clones, about two thirds of them present only once. Material: CD8+ T cells sorted from blood, obtained at week 44, from a patient treated with tofacitinib. The receptors were gathered from a human donor with alopecia areata. Both conserved end residues are part of each CDR3. The D gene is left open where the match is weak. Rows may omit the clone size; those that give it use once, few, many or a size class.

V gene: TRBV7-2
CDR3 length: 16
D gene: TRBD2
J gene: TRBJ2-2
clone size: -
CDR3 DNA: TGTGCCAGCAGCGAACCGGGACTAGTACCCACCGGGGAGCTGTTTTTT
CDR3 protein: CASSEPGLVPTGELFF

V gene: TRBV13
CDR3 length: 13
D gene: -
J gene: TRBJ2-6
clone size: -
CDR3 DNA: TGTGCCAGCAGCCCTGCTGGGGCCAACGTCCTGACTTTC
CDR3 protein: CASSPAGANVLTF

V gene: TRBV9
CDR3 length: 13
D gene: -
J gene: TRBJ1-2
clone size: -
CDR3 DNA: TGTGCCAGCAGACAGGGTAGTAACTATGGCTACACCTTC
CDR3 protein: CASRQGSNYGYTF

V gene: TRBV7-9
CDR3 length: 13
D gene: -
J gene: TRBJ1-1
clone size: -
CDR3 DNA: TGTGCCAGCAGCTTTTCTGGGGGCGACGGAGCTTTCTTT
CDR3 protein: CASSFSGGDGAFF

V gene: TRBV4-3
CDR3 length: 13
D gene: -
J gene: TRBJ2-7
clone size: few
CDR3 DNA: TGCGCCAGCAGCCACGGCCAGACCAAGGAGCAGTACTTC
CDR3 protein: CASSHGQTKEQYF

V gene: TRBV6-6
CDR3 length: 14
D gene: TRBD1
J gene: TRBJ2-2
clone size: -
CDR3 DNA: TGTGCCAGCAGTGAGACAGGGGGCACCGGGGAGCTGTTTTTT
CDR3 protein: CASSETGGTGELFF

V gene: TRBV7-6
CDR3 length: 13
D gene: -
J gene: TRBJ1-2
clone size: once
CDR3 DNA: TGTGCCAGCAGCTTAGCAGCGAGCGATGGCTACACCTTC
CDR3 protein: CASSLAASDGYTF

V gene: TRBV15
CDR3 length: 13
D gene: TRBD1
J gene: TRBJ1-2
clone size: -
CDR3 DNA: TGTGCCACCAGCGGAGGGACAGGGGATGGCTACACCTTC
CDR3 protein: CATSGGTGDGYTF

V gene: TRBV30
CDR3 length: 12
D gene: -
J gene: TRBJ2-1
clone size: few
CDR3 DNA: TGTGCCTGGAGTCTCAGGAACAATGAGCAGTTCTTC
CDR3 protein: CAWSLRNNEQFF

V gene: TRBV6-1
CDR3 length: 15
D gene: -
J gene: TRBJ1-4
clone size: few
CDR3 DNA: TGTGCCAGCAGTCCCCGGCAGCAGACGTATGAAAAACTGTTTTTT
CDR3 protein: CASSPRQQTYEKLFF

V gene: TRBV7-9
CDR3 length: 15
D gene: -
J gene: TRBJ1-1
clone size: -
CDR3 DNA: TGTGCCAGCAGCTTAGCGGAAAAGCATGGGACTGAAGCTTTCTTT
CDR3 protein: CASSLAEKHGTEAFF

V gene: TRBV5-1
CDR3 length: 16
D gene: -
J gene: TRBJ1-4
clone size: few
CDR3 DNA: TGCGCCAGCACCCCTTCATTCAGGGACCTTAATGAAAAACTGTTTTTT
CDR3 protein: CASTPSFRDLNEKLFF

V gene: TRBV23-1
CDR3 length: 18
D gene: -
J gene: TRBJ1-6
clone size: -
CDR3 DNA: TGCGCCAGCAGTCAATCGCTGATGACCCGGGGACTGTCGTCACCCCTCCACTTT
CDR3 protein: CASSQSLMTRGLSSPLHF

V gene: TRBV7-2
CDR3 length: 16
D gene: -
J gene: TRBJ2-6
clone size: -
CDR3 DNA: TGTGCCAGCAGCTTAGGACTCATCTCTGGGGCCAACGTCCTGACTTTC
CDR3 protein: CASSLGLISGANVLTF

V gene: TRBV4-3
CDR3 length: 18
D gene: TRBD1
J gene: TRBJ2-7
clone size: -
CDR3 DNA: TGCGCCAGCAGCCAAGATACGGCGCAGGGGGAATCGTCCTACGAGCAGTACTTC
CDR3 protein: CASSQDTAQGESSYEQYF

V gene: TRBV14
CDR3 length: 13
D gene: -
J gene: TRBJ2-5
clone size: few
CDR3 DNA: TGTGCCAGCAGCCAAACCCTACAAGAGACCCAGTACTTC
CDR3 protein: CASSQTLQETQYF

V gene: TRBV7-9
CDR3 length: 16
D gene: TRBD2
J gene: TRBJ2-1
clone size: -
CDR3 DNA: TGTGCCAGCAGCTTCTCTAGCGGGGAAGGAGATAATGAGCAGTTCTTC
CDR3 protein: CASSFSSGEGDNEQFF

V gene: TRBV5-6
CDR3 length: 17
D gene: TRBD2
J gene: TRBJ2-3
clone size: -
CDR3 DNA: TGTGCCAGCAGCGGGGGACTAGCGGGGGACCCCACAGATACGCAGTATTTT
CDR3 protein: CASSGGLAGDPTDTQYF

V gene: TRBV12-5
CDR3 length: 15
D gene: -
J gene: TRBJ1-5
clone size: few
CDR3 DNA: TGTGCTAGTGGACAGGGCGGGCATTTTATTCAGCCCCAGCATTTT
CDR3 protein: CASGQGGHFIQPQHF

V gene: TRBV30
CDR3 length: 14
D gene: -
J gene: TRBJ2-1
clone size: -
CDR3 DNA: TGTGCCTGGAGTGTAGCTCAGGGAGCCTATGAGCAGTTCTTC
CDR3 protein: CAWSVAQGAYEQFF

V gene: TRBV29-1
CDR3 length: 15
D gene: -
J gene: TRBJ1-2
clone size: -
CDR3 DNA: TGCAGCGTTGAGGGGGGGCCAATTCCCTTTGGGGGCTACACCTTC
CDR3 protein: CSVEGGPIPFGGYTF

V gene: TRBV30
CDR3 length: 15
D gene: -
J gene: TRBJ1-2
clone size: -
CDR3 DNA: TGTGCCTGGACCCGCAGGGCAGGACGAAACTATGGCTACACCTTC
CDR3 protein: CAWTRRAGRNYGYTF

V gene: TRBV14
CDR3 length: 12
D gene: -
J gene: TRBJ2-3
clone size: -
CDR3 DNA: TGTGCCAGCAGCCCCGGACGGAGCACGCAGTATTTT
CDR3 protein: CASSPGRSTQYF

V gene: TRBV7-9
CDR3 length: 13
D gene: TRBD2
J gene: TRBJ2-3
clone size: -
CDR3 DNA: TGTGCCAGCAGCCCCCGGGACTATGATACGCAGTATTTT
CDR3 protein: CASSPRDYDTQYF

V gene: TRBV2
CDR3 length: 13
D gene: -
J gene: TRBJ2-1
clone size: -
CDR3 DNA: TGTGCCAGCAGGGGCCCGGGTAGCGATGAGCAGTTCTTC
CDR3 protein: CASRGPGSDEQFF

V gene: TRBV27
CDR3 length: 14
D gene: TRBD1
J gene: TRBJ1-1
clone size: -
CDR3 DNA: TGTGCCAGCAGATGGACAGGGAGGGGGGATGAAGCTTTCTTT
CDR3 protein: CASRWTGRGDEAFF

V gene: TRBV4-3
CDR3 length: 15
D gene: -
J gene: TRBJ2-2
clone size: -
CDR3 DNA: TGCGCCAGCAGCCAATTTACAGGGCGGGCCGGGGAGCTGTTTTTT
CDR3 protein: CASSQFTGRAGELFF

V gene: TRBV6-1
CDR3 length: 14
D gene: TRBD2
J gene: TRBJ2-7
clone size: few
CDR3 DNA: TGTGCCATCAGTCAGAGCGGGGAGGTTAACGAGCAGTACTTC
CDR3 protein: CAISQSGEVNEQYF

V gene: TRBV13
CDR3 length: 14
D gene: TRBD1
J gene: TRBJ2-7
clone size: -
CDR3 DNA: TGTGCCAGCAGCTACCGGGACAGGGGTCACGAGCAGTACTTC
CDR3 protein: CASSYRDRGHEQYF

V gene: TRBV7-2
CDR3 length: 15
D gene: TRBD2
J gene: TRBJ2-1
clone size: -
CDR3 DNA: TGTGCCAGCAGCCAAACCCCCGGGACTAGTACTGAGCAGTTCTTC
CDR3 protein: CASSQTPGTSTEQFF